This TCR beta chain was found in a study of T cell responses to AZD1222 COVID-19 vaccine. CDR3 length: 16 amino acids. With 5 bases clipped from V and 0 bases from J, the junction kept 6 bases outside the gene matches. CDR1 and CDR2 (germline): SGDLS, YYNGEE. The assay was immunoSEQ multiplex PCR, and TCRdb's table has in-frame clones only and misses some. The repertoire holds 90,000 to 100,000 clones, approximately 88% seen once, with approximately 15% in the top ten. General study findings and limits: No day 14 peak samples; only post-peak repertoires were characterized. Of the AZD1222 recipients, only six or seven were seropositive at baseline.

This clone was detected once. Its antigen is still unknown. The chain employs TRBV9 and TRBJ2-2; 8 nucleotides agree with TRBD2. The source was peripheral blood, collected 28 days after the second AZD1222 dose. The receptor's source is an adult who received the AZD1222 COVID-19 vaccine. CDR3 nucleotide sequence: TGTGCCAGCAGGGCAACTAGCGGCACGAACACCGGGGAGCTGTTTTTT. Its translation: CASRATSGTNTGELFF.